This TCR beta chain was sequenced in a study of T cells in pancreatic ductal adenocarcinoma. The selected patients with pancreatic ductal adenocarcinoma had surgery but no neoadjuvant therapy. The protocol was immunoSEQ multiplex PCR, while the TCRdb copy is restricted to in-frame clones and leaves out a portion. Found here are about 11,000 clones, around 86% of them singletons; the top ten hold roughly 18%. The CDR3 is made up of 16 amino acids. CDR1 and CDR2 (germline): KGHSH, LQKENI. V shed 5 bases and J 4 bases; nucleotides not matched to a gene: 11. The gene calls are TRBV18 and TRBJ2-5, with TRBD1 matching 9 bases. The sequenced sample was PBMCs. The sequence came from a human donor with pancreatic ductal adenocarcinoma. The CDR3 here is CASSAGGTGNGETQYF. CDR3 nucleotides: TGTGCCAGCTCAGCCGGAGGGACAGGGAATGGAGAGACCCAGTACTTC.